Below are 31 T cell receptor beta chains sequenced from a single sample in a study of blood T cell repertoires in COVID-19. Sequencing was performed with immunoSEQ multiplex PCR; in TCRdb, only in-frame clones are kept and a portion is missing. This sample has about 270,000 clones; 70% to 90% occur once, and the top ten carry over 10%. The sequencing input was peripheral blood. Receptors were obtained from a woman in her 70s with COVID-19, enrolled during active disease.

This chain links TRBV19 with TRBJ1-4, with D unresolved. This CDR3 has 16 residues. Trimming stripped 3 bases from V and 2 bases from J, with 13 bases between. In germline, CDR1 is LNHDA, CDR2 SQIVND (reference sequence). The CDR3 coding sequence is TGTGCCAGTAGTATCGGTGCGGCAGCTACTAATGAAAAACTGTTTTTT. Translation gives CASSIGAAATNEKLFF.

This rearrangement joins TRBV18 to TRBJ2-3; 9 bases align to TRBD2. The trim removed 4 bases at V and 4 bases at J, leaving 6 bases unmatched. Looked up from germline, CDR1 is KGHSH and CDR2 is LQKENI. This CDR3 has 15 residues. In DNA, the CDR3 is TGTGCCAGCTCACGCCCGGGACTAGCATCAGATACGCAGTATTTT. Its protein is CASSRPGLASDTQYF. Supplemented by reference TRBV18 and TRBJ2-3, the full variable domain reads NAGVMQNPRHLVRRRGQEARLRCSPMKGHSHVYWYRQLPEEGLKFMVYLQKENIIDESGMPKERFSAEFPKEGPSILRIQQVVRGDSAAYFCASSRPGLASDTQYFGPGTRLTVL.

This chain links TRBV6-5 with TRBJ1-2, with 8 bases aligning to TRBD1. The V gene's germline CDR1 is MNHEY and CDR2 SVGAGI. Trimming at V came to 6 bases and at J to 6 bases, leaving 6 bases not matched to a gene. The CDR3 runs 13 residues. CDR3 protein: CASRVQGADGYTF. DNA of the CDR3: TGTGCCAGCAGGGTGCAGGGGGCCGATGGCTACACCTTC.

This clone was recorded only once. The V gene is TRBV10-1, the J gene TRBJ2-7, with 9 bases lining up with TRBD2. Germline V gene lookup returns CDR1 WNHNN and CDR2 SYGVQD (reference sequence). With 8 bases clipped from V and 3 bases from J, the junction kept 5 bases outside the gene matches. The CDR3 runs to 13 residues. CDR3 residues: CASQRGDGYEQYF. The CDR3 DNA reads TGCGCCAGCCAGCGGGGGGACGGCTACGAGCAGTACTTC.

The genes are TRBV1 and TRBJ2-3; the table's TRBD2 call for D was not verified on the DNA. TRBV1 is noted as a pseudogene. This CDR3 region has 15 residues. CDR3 residues: CTSSQTSGGTDTQYF. In DNA form, the CDR3 reads TGCACCAGCAGTCAGACTAGCGGGGGCACAGATACGCAGTATTTT.

This chain connects TRBV18 to TRBJ1-2; 10 bases fit TRBD1. This CDR3 has 14 residues. The V gene's germline CDR1 is KGHSH and CDR2 LQKENI. Trimming cost V 4 bases and J 5 bases; bases outside gene matches: 4. CDR3 sequence (DNA): TGTGCCAGCTCACGACAGGGGGCTGAGTATGGCTACACCTTC. Translated: CASSRQGAEYGYTF.

The chain links TRBV28 to TRBJ1-2, with 8 positions matching TRBD1. The CDR3 covers 16 residues. V dropped 6 bases and J dropped 2; count of bases not matched to a gene: 11. CDR1 is MDHEN and CDR2 is SYDVKM in the germline V gene. CDR3 loop: CASSPISGQENYGYTF. The DNA for the CDR3 is TGTGCCAGCAGCCCTATTTCGGGACAGGAGAACTATGGCTACACCTTC.

As regards this clone: Other DNA sequences in this sample translate to the same CDR3. The chain recombines TRBV27 with TRBJ2-7; D possibly corresponds to TRBD1 (5 bases). The germline CDR1 and CDR2 sequences are MNHEY and SMNVEV (reference sequence). This CDR3 contains 13 residues. V dropped 5 bases and J dropped 0 bases, with 8 bases sitting between them. The CDR3 loop reads CASSPDSSYEQYF. The CDR3 nucleotides read TGTGCCAGCAGTCCAGACAGCTCCTACGAGCAGTACTTC.

V usage is TRBV6-5 and J usage is TRBJ1-3; D is unclear. V lost 7 bases and J 2 bases, leaving 12 bases between the germline ends. Germline assignment: CDR1 MNHEY and CDR2 SVGAGI. The CDR3 has 14 residues. CDR3 in amino acids: CASNPRGTGNTIYF. The CDR3 DNA reads as TGTGCCAGCAACCCTCGAGGGACTGGAAACACCATATATTTT.

The chain carries TRBV18 and TRBJ1-2, with 12 bases fitting TRBD1. The trim removed 4 bases at V and 6 bases at J, leaving 6 bases unmatched. Germline V gives CDR1 KGHSH, CDR2 LQKENI. This CDR3 is built from 15 residues. The chain's CDR3 is CASSHDGTGGHGYTF. CDR3 in DNA: TGTGCCAGCTCACATGACGGGACAGGGGGCCATGGCTACACCTTC. The whole variable domain, filled in from reference TRBV18 and TRBJ1-2, reads NAGVMQNPRHLVRRRGQEARLRCSPMKGHSHVYWYRQLPEEGLKFMVYLQKENIIDESGMPKERFSAEFPKEGPSILRIQQVVRGDSAAYFCASSHDGTGGHGYTFGSGTRLTVV.

The rearrangement uses TRBV18 and TRBJ1-1; TRBD1 is a possible D gene (5 bases). In germline, CDR1 is KGHSH, CDR2 LQKENI. The V and J ends lost 3 bases and 1 base respectively, with 12 bases between them. The CDR3 length is 15 residues. DNA for the CDR3: TGTGCCAGCTCACCCCAGGGAGGAGGGAACACTGAAGCTTTCTTT. Translation: CASSPQGGGNTEAFF. Variable domain in full (rest from reference TRBV18 and TRBJ1-1): NAGVMQNPRHLVRRRGQEARLRCSPMKGHSHVYWYRQLPEEGLKFMVYLQKENIIDESGMPKERFSAEFPKEGPSILRIQQVVRGDSAAYFCASSPQGGGNTEAFFGQGTRLTVV.

J is TRBJ1-5 and V is TRBV5-6, with TRBD1 matching over 9 bases. Germline lookup yields CDR1 SGHDT and CDR2 YYEEEE. CDR3 length: 16 residues. The J segment lost 3 bases and the V segment lost 3 bases, leaving 7 bases of the junction unmatched. The CDR3 reads CASSSDRGNLNQPQHF. In DNA form, the CDR3 reads TGTGCCAGCAGCTCGGACAGGGGCAATCTCAATCAGCCCCAGCATTTT.

The chain carries TRBV2 and TRBJ2-2; 8 bases map to TRBD2. V shed 5 bases, J shed 4 bases, and the junction held 0 bases outside the gene matches. CDR1 is SNHLY and CDR2 is FYNNEI in the germline V gene. CDR3 length: 13 residues. CDR3 loop: CASSSGGTGELFF. The CDR3 DNA sequence: TGTGCCAGCAGTAGCGGGGGCACCGGGGAGCTGTTTTTT.

The chain couples TRBV10-2 to TRBJ2-7; a possible D gene is TRBD1 (6 bases). Germline V gene lookup returns CDR1 WSHSY and CDR2 SAAADI. The CDR3 length is 13 residues. The V and J ends lost 8 bases and 1 base respectively, with 12 bases between them. CDR3 sequence (DNA): TGCGCCAGCCTCGGACAGACATCCTACGAGCAGTACTTC. It is translated as CASLGQTSYEQYF.

The chain has TRBV7-2 and TRBJ1-3, with 9 bases that match TRBD1. The CDR3 is made up of 15 amino acids. The J segment lost 2 bases and the V segment lost 5 bases, leaving 4 bases of the junction unmatched. Germline values: CDR1 SGHTA, CDR2 FQGNSA. CDR3 residues: CASSDRTGAGNTIYF. DNA of the CDR3: TGTGCCAGCAGCGACCGGACAGGGGCTGGAAACACCATATATTTT.

This clone was detected only a few times. This chain uses TRBV10-1 with TRBJ1-3; perhaps TRBD1 as D (5 bases). The germline CDR1 and CDR2 sequences are WNHNN and SYGVQD (reference sequence). The CDR3 contains 17 residues. V was shortened by 5 bases and J by 2 bases, with 19 bases between the two germline ends. The CDR3: CASSPSTGVTAGNTIYF. The CDR3, as DNA: TGCGCCAGCAGTCCGTCCACAGGAGTAACCGCTGGAAACACCATATATTTT.

V gene TRBV19 combines with J gene TRBJ2-1; TRBD1 matches at 7 bases. J lost 5 bases, V lost 4 bases, and 5 bases had no gene match. The CDR3 is made up of 14 amino acids. CDR1 and CDR2 (germline): LNHDA, SQIVND (reference sequence). Here the CDR3 reads CASSTTGADNEQFF. The CDR3 nucleotides read TGTGCCAGTAGTACCACAGGGGCGGACAATGAGCAGTTCTTC.

The chain carries TRBV27 and TRBJ1-1, with 8 bases fitting TRBD1. The trim removed 7 bases at V and 3 bases at J, leaving 10 bases unmatched. The germline V gene encodes CDR1 MNHEY and CDR2 SMNVEV (reference sequence). The CDR3 totals 15 residues. The CDR3 nucleotides are TGTGCCAGCAAAAAAATGACAGGGGACGACACTGAAGCTTTCTTT. As protein: CASKKMTGDDTEAFF.

This chain links TRBV28 with TRBJ2-7; D is perhaps TRBD1 (6 bases). The CDR3 totals 13 residues. The V end lost 3 bases, the J end lost 7 bases, and 13 bases lay between the germline ends. Per germline, CDR1 MDHEN and CDR2 SYDVKM. This chain's CDR3 is CASSFSGVGEQYF. As DNA, the CDR3 is TGTGCCAGCAGTTTCTCAGGGGTAGGGGAGCAGTACTTC.

The chain links TRBV5-1 to TRBJ2-1; D is ambiguous. The CDR3 contains 19 residues. The germline V and J ends were trimmed by 3 bases and 1 base, with 23 bases remaining between them. The germline gives CDR1 SGHRS, CDR2 YFSETQ. The DNA for the CDR3 is TGCGCCAGCAGCTCTACAATCTTAAACAACAGACAATCCTACAATGAGCAGTTCTTC. Protein: CASSSTILNNRQSYNEQFF.

The chain carries TRBV27 and TRBJ1-2, with no clear D. Germline V gene lookup returns CDR1 MNHEY and CDR2 SMNVEV (reference sequence). Trimming removed 6 bases from V and 8 bases from J, with 19 bases in between. The CDR3 spans 14 residues. This chain's CDR3 is CASRGNDGVGGYTF. CDR3 DNA: TGTGCCAGCAGGGGGAACGACGGGGTCGGGGGCTACACCTTC.

V and J are TRBV6-5 and TRBJ2-7, with D hard to call. This CDR3 region has 14 residues. Germline V gives CDR1 MNHEY, CDR2 SVGAGI. The V end was cut by 0 bases, the J end by 2 bases, with 8 bases between. CDR3 in DNA: TGTGCCAGCAGTTACTCGGTGGGCCCCTACGAGCAGTACTTC. Encoded protein: CASSYSVGPYEQYF.

This clone showed up just a few times. This chain links TRBV7-9 with TRBJ2-2, with D tentatively TRBD1 (5 bases). V dropped 4 bases and J dropped 6 bases, with 15 bases sitting between them. The CDR3 extends over 15 amino acids. Germline CDR1 SEHNR, CDR2 FQNEAQ (reference sequence). The CDR3 region has the DNA TGTGCCAGCAGCTCAAGGGGATTTGGGCCCGGGGAGCTGTTTTTT. As protein: CASSSRGFGPGELFF.

The chain has TRBV28 and TRBJ1-6; 7 nucleotides match TRBD1. CDR3 length equals 16 residues. V shed 2 bases, J shed 8 bases, and the junction held 9 bases outside the gene matches. Germline V gene lookup returns CDR1 MDHEN and CDR2 SYDVKM. In DNA, the CDR3 is TGTGCCAGCAGTTTAGGGACAGTTAGATGGTATTCACCCCTCCACTTT. The encoded protein is CASSLGTVRWYSPLHF.

V and J are TRBV5-1 and TRBJ1-4, with TRBD1 matching 7 bases. Germline V CDR1 and CDR2: SGHRS, YFSETQ. With V trimmed by 4 bases and J by 6 bases, 6 bases remained unmatched. The CDR3 consists of 14 residues. The CDR3 here is CASSNPQGDEKLFF. CDR3 nucleotide sequence: TGCGCCAGCAGCAATCCCCAGGGGGATGAAAAACTGTTTTTT.

This clone showed up just once. The chain carries TRBV30 and TRBJ1-5; 7 bases are shared with TRBD1. This CDR3 has 16 amino acids. The germline gives CDR1 GTSNPN, CDR2 SVGIG (reference sequence). V shed 0 bases and J 3 bases; nucleotides not matched to a gene: 8. In DNA form, the CDR3 reads TGTGCCTGGAGTGTAGACGGCAGGGGGAACAATCAGCCCCAGCATTTT. Residues: CAWSVDGRGNNQPQHF. Supplemented by reference TRBV30 and TRBJ1-5, the full variable domain reads SQTIHQWPATLVQPVGSPLSLECTVEGTSNPNLYWYRQAAGRGLQLLFYSVGIGQISSEVPQNLSASRPQDRQFILSSKKLLLSDSGFYLCAWSVDGRGNNQPQHFGDGTRLSIL.

The DNA for the CDR3 is TGCGCCAGCAGCTTGCGGGGACAGGGCAAAGAAAAACTGTTTTTT. As protein: CASSLRGQGKEKLFF. J is TRBJ1-4 and V is TRBV5-1; 9 positions match TRBD1. CDR1 and CDR2 (germline): SGHRS, YFSETQ. The CDR3 contains 15 residues. V lost 1 base and J lost 8; bases outside the gene matches: 6.

V gene TRBV18 combines with J gene TRBJ1-1; the D gene is possibly TRBD1 (5 bases). The CDR3 has 16 residues. The V gene's germline CDR1 is KGHSH and CDR2 LQKENI. The V and J ends lost 0 bases and 3 bases respectively, with 14 bases between them. CDR3 in amino acids: CASSPPNRGRYTEAFF. Here the CDR3 DNA reads TGTGCCAGCTCACCACCCAACCGGGGGAGATACACTGAAGCTTTCTTT.

The CDR3 DNA follows: TGTGCCAGTCGATTATCAAGCGGGGGGGCTTACAATGAGCAGTTCTTC. It translates to CASRLSSGGAYNEQFF. V gene TRBV19 combines with J gene TRBJ2-1; 10 bases align to TRBD2. The CDR3 sequence is 16 residues long. From germline, CDR1 is LNHDA and CDR2 SQIVND (reference sequence). Unmatched junction bases numbered 11, after V lost 8 bases and J lost 4 bases.

The chain carries TRBV6-4 and TRBJ2-3, with 10 positions matching TRBD1. The CDR3 is 15 amino acids. The V gene's germline CDR1 is MRHNA and CDR2 SNTAGT. The J segment lost 3 bases and the V segment lost 5 bases, leaving 5 bases of the junction unmatched. CDR3 region: CASSPGQGFTDTQYF. Written as DNA, the CDR3 is TGTGCCAGCAGTCCGGGACAGGGGTTTACAGATACGCAGTATTTT.

The V call is TRBV24-1, the J call TRBJ1-5; D is ambiguous. V was pared by 2 bases and J by 0 bases, with 7 bases between. CDR1 and CDR2 (germline): KGHDR, SFDVKD. The CDR3 sequence is 15 residues long. Here the CDR3 DNA reads TGTGCCACCAGTGATTCTCGTTATAGCAATCAGCCCCAGCATTTT. Amino acid sequence: CATSDSRYSNQPQHF.